This is a list of T cell receptor beta chains from one sample in a study of blood T cells in healthy people across ages. TCRdb fed the 5' RACE reads into MiXCR, producing one record per CDR3 protein. The table has roughly 700,000 distinct CDR3 sequences, around 25% seen once. These sequences were also reported in another study, on T cells of mothers and their children.

The sequenced material came from blood. These receptors were collected from a boy under 18 in good health. The CDR3 runs from the conserved cysteine through the conserved F or W. The order of the fields is clone size, V gene, D gene, J gene, CDR3 DNA, CDR3 protein. The D gene is left open where the match is weak. Size tells how often a clone was seen (once, few, many) or the class of an expanded clone, and some rows leave it out.

clone_size: NA
v_call: TRBV20-1
d_call: NA
j_call: TRBJ2-1
cdr3_nt: TGCAGTGCTAGAGATCGGACGGGGGCCTACAATGAGCAGTTCTTC
cdr3_aa: CSARDRTGAYNEQFF

clone_size: few
v_call: TRBV29-1
d_call: NA
j_call: TRBJ2-3
cdr3_nt: TGCAGCGTTGAACCAGGGCTCGCAGATACGCAGTATTTT
cdr3_aa: CSVEPGLADTQYF

clone_size: NA
v_call: TRBV7-9
d_call: TRBD1
j_call: TRBJ2-3
cdr3_nt: TGTGCCAGCAGCTCGTTACAGGGGGCTCCAGATACGCAGTATTTT
cdr3_aa: CASSSLQGAPDTQYF

clone_size: NA
v_call: TRBV20-1
d_call: NA
j_call: TRBJ1-2
cdr3_nt: TGCAGTGCCTGGGGGTCTCATGGCTACACCTTC
cdr3_aa: CSAWGSHGYTF

clone_size: few
v_call: TRBV11-3
d_call: TRBD1
j_call: TRBJ2-5
cdr3_nt: TGTGCCAGCAGCTTCGGGACAGGGGAAGAAGAGACCCAGTACTTC
cdr3_aa: CASSFGTGEEETQYF

clone_size: NA
v_call: TRBV20-1
d_call: NA
j_call: TRBJ2-5
cdr3_nt: TGCAGTGCTGGACAGAAAGAGACCCAGTACTTC
cdr3_aa: CSAGQKETQYF

clone_size: NA
v_call: TRBV9
d_call: TRBD2
j_call: TRBJ2-5
cdr3_nt: TGTGCCAGCAGCCCCCGGACTAGCGGGAGGGCCGCAACCCAGTACTTC
cdr3_aa: CASSPRTSGRAATQYF

clone_size: few
v_call: TRBV7-8
d_call: TRBD1
j_call: TRBJ1-2
cdr3_nt: TGTGCCAGCAGCTTCGGACAGGGGGCAGAATATGGCTACACCTTC
cdr3_aa: CASSFGQGAEYGYTF

clone_size: NA
v_call: TRBV11-2
d_call: TRBD1
j_call: TRBJ2-2
cdr3_nt: TGTGCCAGCAGCTCCCCAGGGGGCATGGACACCGGGGAGCTGTTTTTT
cdr3_aa: CASSSPGGMDTGELFF

clone_size: NA
v_call: TRBV9
d_call: NA
j_call: TRBJ2-3
cdr3_nt: TGTGCCAGCAGCGTAGTGAGTATGGCAGATACGCAGTATTTT
cdr3_aa: CASSVVSMADTQYF

clone_size: few
v_call: TRBV10-1
d_call: NA
j_call: TRBJ1-6
cdr3_nt: TGCGCCAGCAGTGAGTCCGGCCAGGGGAATTCACCCCTCCACTTT
cdr3_aa: CASSESGQGNSPLHF

clone_size: NA
v_call: TRBV5-6
d_call: TRBD1
j_call: TRBJ2-1
cdr3_nt: TGTGCCAGCACCGAGGTTGGGACAGGTCCCTACAATGAGCAGTTCTTC
cdr3_aa: CASTEVGTGPYNEQFF

clone_size: few
v_call: TRBV20-1
d_call: TRBD2
j_call: TRBJ2-1
cdr3_nt: TGCAGTGCTGATAGACTAGCGGGAGACCCCTCGCAGTTCTTC
cdr3_aa: CSADRLAGDPSQFF

clone_size: NA
v_call: TRBV12-3/TRBV12-4
d_call: NA
j_call: TRBJ2-1
cdr3_nt: TGTGCCAGCAGGCAGAGGCTGAGCTCCTACAATGAGCAGTTCTTC
cdr3_aa: CASRQRLSSYNEQFF

clone_size: few
v_call: TRBV28
d_call: TRBD2
j_call: TRBJ2-7
cdr3_nt: TGTGCCAGCAGTCAACCAGGACAGGGACTAGCGGGAGTGTCCTACGAGCAGTACTTC
cdr3_aa: CASSQPGQGLAGVSYEQYF

clone_size: few
v_call: TRBV7-2
d_call: TRBD2
j_call: TRBJ2-1
cdr3_nt: TGTGCCAGCAGCCAGGGACTAGTTGGGGATGAGCAGTTCTTC
cdr3_aa: CASSQGLVGDEQFF

clone_size: NA
v_call: TRBV29-1
d_call: NA
j_call: TRBJ2-5
cdr3_nt: TGCAGCTCCTACCAAGAGACCCAGTACTTC
cdr3_aa: CSSYQETQYF

clone_size: NA
v_call: TRBV9
d_call: NA
j_call: TRBJ2-3
cdr3_nt: TGTGCCAGCAGCTTCACCGGACTCCTACTAACAGATACGCAGTATTTT
cdr3_aa: CASSFTGLLLTDTQYF

clone_size: NA
v_call: TRBV7-9
d_call: NA
j_call: TRBJ2-5
cdr3_nt: TGTGCCAGCAGCTTAGCGACGGGGCAAGAGACCCTGTACTTC
cdr3_aa: CASSLATGQETLYF

clone_size: NA
v_call: TRBV27
d_call: NA
j_call: TRBJ1-5
cdr3_nt: TGTGCCAGCAGTTCCTACAGGGCGTCTCAGCCCCAGCATTTT
cdr3_aa: CASSSYRASQPQHF

clone_size: few
v_call: TRBV5-5
d_call: NA
j_call: TRBJ1-2
cdr3_nt: TGTGCCAGCAGCTTGGTTGAGGGAACAGGCTATGGCTACACCTTC
cdr3_aa: CASSLVEGTGYGYTF

clone_size: NA
v_call: TRBV11-1
d_call: TRBD2
j_call: TRBJ2-1
cdr3_nt: TGTGCCAGCAGCGCCAGACGGGCTAGCGGGGGCAATGAGCAGTTCTTC
cdr3_aa: CASSARRASGGNEQFF

clone_size: NA
v_call: TRBV12-5
d_call: NA
j_call: TRBJ2-7
cdr3_nt: TGTGCTAGTGGCCCTAACAATTACGAGCAGTACTTC
cdr3_aa: CASGPNNYEQYF

clone_size: few
v_call: TRBV5-5
d_call: TRBD1
j_call: TRBJ1-1
cdr3_nt: TGTGCTAACAGCTTGGGTCTGGAGGGGGCGTCTTTCTTT
cdr3_aa: CANSLGLEGASFF

clone_size: few
v_call: TRBV7-9
d_call: NA
j_call: TRBJ1-6
cdr3_nt: TGTGCCAGCAAGGGGGGCCCTTCTGAAATTAATTCACCCCTCCACTTT
cdr3_aa: CASKGGPSEINSPLHF

clone_size: few
v_call: TRBV9
d_call: TRBD2
j_call: TRBJ2-1
cdr3_nt: TGTGCCAGCAGCGAGGGGAGGGGCCTCAATGAGCAGTTCTTC
cdr3_aa: CASSEGRGLNEQFF

clone_size: few
v_call: TRBV7-2
d_call: TRBD2
j_call: TRBJ2-7
cdr3_nt: TGTGCCAGCAGCTTAGCGGGGACTAACCCCTACGAGCAGTACTTC
cdr3_aa: CASSLAGTNPYEQYF

clone_size: few
v_call: TRBV9
d_call: NA
j_call: TRBJ1-5
cdr3_nt: TGTGCCAGCAGCGTAGGGTTCATGCGGCAGCAAAATCAGCCCCAGCATTTT
cdr3_aa: CASSVGFMRQQNQPQHF

clone_size: few
v_call: TRBV4-1
d_call: TRBD1
j_call: TRBJ1-4
cdr3_nt: TGCGCCAGCAGCTTGGACAGGGAGAACAAAAAACTGTTTTTT
cdr3_aa: CASSLDRENKKLFF

clone_size: NA
v_call: TRBV7-9
d_call: NA
j_call: TRBJ2-7
cdr3_nt: TGTGCCAGCAGCTTAACTTATCGATCTCAGGGCGAGCAGTACTTC
cdr3_aa: CASSLTYRSQGEQYF

clone_size: few
v_call: TRBV6-2/TRBV6-3
d_call: TRBD1
j_call: TRBJ2-5
cdr3_nt: TGTGCCAGCAGAAGGGCGGGACAGGGTCTACAAGAGACCCAGTACTTC
cdr3_aa: CASRRAGQGLQETQYF

clone_size: NA
v_call: TRBV3-1
d_call: NA
j_call: TRBJ2-1
cdr3_nt: TGTGCCAGCGAGAGCAATCGTGAGCAGTTCTTC
cdr3_aa: CASESNREQFF

clone_size: once
v_call: TRBV6-1
d_call: NA
j_call: TRBJ2-1
cdr3_nt: TGTGCCAGCATCATGACCCTTGGGAATGAGCAGTTCTTC
cdr3_aa: CASIMTLGNEQFF

clone_size: NA
v_call: TRBV27
d_call: NA
j_call: TRBJ2-2
cdr3_nt: TGTGCCAGCAGCCCCGTCGGAGGGACGGCCGGGGAGCTGTTTTTT
cdr3_aa: CASSPVGGTAGELFF

clone_size: few
v_call: TRBV4-3
d_call: NA
j_call: TRBJ2-1
cdr3_nt: TGCGCCAGCAGCCCCAACTGGGCGGGGTACAATGAGCAGTTCTTC
cdr3_aa: CASSPNWAGYNEQFF

clone_size: few
v_call: TRBV19
d_call: TRBD2
j_call: TRBJ2-1
cdr3_nt: TGTGCCAGTAGCCGGAGCGGGATTCAGGTGCGGGAGCAGTTCTTC
cdr3_aa: CASSRSGIQVREQFF